This T cell receptor (beta chain) was found in a study of identical twins. Overall study findings and caveats: Sequences that were beta out-of-frame showed weaker excess twin sharing. Within twin pairs, the out-of-frame alpha sequences they shared showed excess low generation probability.

This clonotype was seen a handful of times. Its antigen is undetermined. Each donor was a healthy Caucasian. CDR1 and CDR2 (germline): LGHDT, YNNKEL (reference sequence). This CDR3 is built from 16 residues. V was shortened by 3 bases and J by 4 bases, with 18 bases between the two germline ends. Template switching created a universal primer site, and the cDNA included unique molecular identifiers. TCRdb processed the 5' RACE reads anew with MiXCR; each CDR3 protein has one entry. The top ten hold about 1.6% of the sample, which has approximately 600,000 distinct CDR3 sequences, about 7.1% seen once. In addition, the sample was reused for a study of yellow fever vaccine responses in identical twins.

Source material: PBMCs. This chain joins TRBV3-1 and TRBJ2-5; D uncertain. The origin of this receptor is a woman under 30 in good health. The CDR3 nucleotides read TGTGCCAGCAGCCAGCGAGGCATCGGGTCAGGAGAGACCCAGTACTTC. Protein product: CASSQRGIGSGETQYF.